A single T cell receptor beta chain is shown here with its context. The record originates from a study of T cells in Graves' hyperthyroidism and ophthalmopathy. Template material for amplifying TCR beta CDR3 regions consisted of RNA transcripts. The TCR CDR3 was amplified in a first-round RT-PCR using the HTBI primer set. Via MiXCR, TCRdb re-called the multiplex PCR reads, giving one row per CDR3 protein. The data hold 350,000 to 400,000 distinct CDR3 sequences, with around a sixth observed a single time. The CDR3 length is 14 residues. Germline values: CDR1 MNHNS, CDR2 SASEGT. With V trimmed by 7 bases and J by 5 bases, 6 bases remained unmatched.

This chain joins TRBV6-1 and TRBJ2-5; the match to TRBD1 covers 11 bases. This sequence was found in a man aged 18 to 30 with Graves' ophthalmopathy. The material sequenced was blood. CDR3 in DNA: TGTGCCAGCACGCGGACAGGGGGCGCTGAGACCCAGTACTTC. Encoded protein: CASTRTGGAETQYF.